This TCR beta chain was sequenced for a study of HIV-infected children after antiretroviral therapy interruption. Unique molecular identifiers were included in an RNA-based 3' RACE TCR library. TCRdb ran MiXCR on the 3' RACE reads and lists one entry per CDR3 protein. This sample carries some 41,000 distinct CDR3 sequences, approximately 7% of them seen once, and the ten largest clones take approximately 0.9%. The treatment here: PENTA 11 planned treatment interruption arm or continuous ART arm. Germline-derived CDR1 and CDR2 are SGHVS and FQNEAQ. The CDR3 is made up of 15 amino acids. J lost 2 bases, V lost 1 base, and 5 bases had no gene match.

The sequences come from CD45RA+ CD4+ T cells from PBMCs, pooled from several time points, collected from a donor given antiretroviral therapy, either interrupted or continuous. Subset meaning: naive CD4+ CD45RA+ CD45RO- T cells. This sequence originates from a pool of human donors with HIV. The chain combines TRBV7-8 with TRBJ2-7; TRBD1 matches 7 bases. The CDR3 loop is CASSLVRTGPYEQYF. In DNA, the CDR3 is TGTGCCAGCAGCTTAGTACGGACAGGTCCCTACGAGCAGTACTTC.